The 22 T cell receptor beta chains given below trace back to one sample, sequenced in a study of blood T cell repertoires in COVID-19. Here immunoSEQ multiplex PCR was the method, and the copy in TCRdb shows in-frame clones only, minus some. The sample carries some 190,000 clones, 85% to 90% recorded once. The sequenced material came from peripheral blood. The source is a man in his late teens or twenties with active or convalescent COVID-19.

The genes are TRBV7-2 and TRBJ2-5, with D possibly TRBD2 on 6 matching bases. V lost 1 base and J lost 0, with 18 bases in between. Per germline, CDR1 SGHTA and CDR2 FQGNSA. The CDR3 runs 18 residues. The CDR3 coding sequence is TGTGCCAGCAGCTTAGGCGGGGTGACCATGTCATACCAAGAGACCCAGTACTTC. Translating gives CASSLGGVTMSYQETQYF. The full variable domain, completed using reference TRBV7-2 and TRBJ2-5, is GAGVSQSPSNKVTEKGKDVELRCDPISGHTALYWYRQSLGQGLEFLIYFQGNSAPDKSGLPSDRFSAERTGGSVSTLTIQRTQQEDSAVYLCASSLGGVTMSYQETQYFGPGTRLLVL.

This clone was seen once. The V and J genes are TRBV7-8 and TRBJ1-5; the match to TRBD1 covers 8 bases. Germline-derived CDR1 and CDR2 are SGHVS and FQNEAQ. V was pared by 5 bases and J by 4 bases, with 19 bases of the junction left unmatched. CDR3 length: 19 amino acids. CDR3 sequence: CASSPYYATGTGSNQPQHF. The CDR3 nucleotides read TGTGCCAGCAGCCCGTACTACGCAACCGGGACAGGCAGTAATCAGCCCCAGCATTTT.

Of note for this clone: Other DNA sequences of this sample code for an identical CDR3. The chain links TRBV3-1 (or the pseudogene TRBV3-2) to TRBJ1-1; 9 bases align to TRBD1. Germline CDR1 LGHDT, CDR2 YNNKEL (reference sequence). Trimming cost V 4 bases and J 1 base; bases outside gene matches: 1. This CDR3 region has 14 residues. CDR3 sequence: CASSPTGGNTEAFF. Written as DNA, the CDR3 is TGTGCCAGCAGCCCGACAGGGGGGAACACTGAAGCTTTCTTT.

V usage is TRBV6-5 and J usage is TRBJ1-6; D might be TRBD1 (5 bases). CDR3 length equals 13 residues. Germline CDR1 reads MNHEY; CDR2 reads SVGAGI. With 10 bases removed from V and 4 bases from J, the gap between germline ends came to 11 bases. The CDR3 region is CAMGGTYNSPLHF. The DNA of the CDR3 is TGTGCCATGGGGGGTACTTATAATTCACCCCTCCACTTT.

The chain couples TRBV14 to TRBJ2-7; D may be TRBD2 (6 bases). The germline V gene has CDR1 SGHDN and CDR2 FVKESK. The CDR3 extends over 18 amino acids. V shed 2 bases and J shed 8 bases, with 28 bases lying between them. In nucleotides, the CDR3 is TGTGCCAGCAGCCAACACTGGCGGGGTTCACCCATGGGCGGCCAGCAGTACTTC. Encoded protein: CASSQHWRGSPMGGQQYF.

This clone was detected only a few times. V gene TRBV30 combines with J gene TRBJ1-2; 7 bases are shared with TRBD1. This CDR3 has 17 residues. Trimming removed 0 bases from V and 8 bases from J; junction bases left unmatched: 18. Germline lookup yields CDR1 GTSNPN and CDR2 SVGIG (reference sequence). The CDR3 DNA reads as TGTGCCTGGAGTGTCCCTAGGCGGGACAGCGACTCTGGGGGCTACACCTTC. This gives the protein CAWSVPRRDSDSGGYTF.

This clone was counted only a few times. The genes are TRBV19 and TRBJ2-5, with 11 positions matching TRBD2. Germline V gene data show CDR1 as LNHDA and CDR2 as SQIVND (reference sequence). This CDR3 comprises 17 residues. The V segment lost 3 bases and the J segment 4 bases; nucleotides outside the gene matches: 10. The DNA for the CDR3 is TGTGCCAGTAGTATTCTGACTAGCGGGGCAGGGGGAGAGACCCAGTACTTC. The encoded protein is CASSILTSGAGGETQYF. Together with reference TRBV19 and TRBJ2-5, the CDR3 gives the full variable domain: DGGITQSPKYLFRKEGQNVTLSCEQNLNHDAMYWYRQDPGQGLRLIYYSQIVNDFQKGDIAEGYSVSREKKESFPLTVTSAQKNPTAFYLCASSILTSGAGGETQYFGPGTRLLVL.

V is TRBV6-5 and J is TRBJ2-5; D might be TRBD2 (7 bases). V was clipped by 6 bases and J by 7 bases, with 21 bases between them. This CDR3 region has 15 residues. CDR1 and CDR2 (germline): MNHEY, SVGAGI. The CDR3 coding sequence is TGTGCCAGCAGAACGACCTGGGGGGGGCTTGTGACCCAGTACTTC. Translation gives CASRTTWGGLVTQYF.

The chain is built from TRBV19 and TRBJ1-5, with 8 bases matching TRBD1. CDR1 is LNHDA, CDR2 SQIVND, per germline (reference sequence). Germline trimming cut 5 bases from V and 7 bases from J; bases unmatched to any gene: 10. This CDR3 is built from 15 residues. This CDR3 is CASSPTTGVGQPQHF. The DNA for the CDR3 is TGTGCCAGTAGTCCGACGACAGGGGTGGGACAGCCCCAGCATTTT.

The V gene is TRBV3-1 (or the pseudogene TRBV3-2), the J gene TRBJ2-2; 8 bases fit TRBD1. J lost 5 bases, V lost 4 bases, and 12 bases had no gene match. CDR1 is LGHDT, CDR2 YNNKEL, per germline (reference sequence). This CDR3 has 17 amino acids. The CDR3: CASSPHRRTGRTGELFF. The CDR3 DNA reads as TGTGCCAGCAGCCCTCACCGAAGGACAGGGCGAACCGGGGAGCTGTTTTTT.

The chain combines TRBV5-4 with TRBJ2-3, with D maybe TRBD1 (6 bases). V lost 4 bases to trimming and J lost 2 bases, with 20 bases between them. CDR3 size: 17 residues. In germline, CDR1 is SGHNT, CDR2 YYREEE (reference sequence). In DNA, the CDR3 is TGTGCCAGCAGCGAAGCGACAGGCCCGCATGCCACAGATACGCAGTATTTT. It is translated as CASSEATGPHATDTQYF.

This clone was seen only a few times. The rearrangement uses TRBV29-1 and TRBJ1-5; D unclear. CDR3 length: 12 amino acids. With 6 bases removed from V and 3 bases from J, the gap between germline ends came to 9 bases. Germline V gene lookup returns CDR1 SQVTM and CDR2 ANQGSEA. The CDR3 nucleotides are TGCAGCGTGATAGACAACAATCAGCCCCAGCATTTT. Amino acid sequence: CSVIDNNQPQHF.

The chain couples TRBV2 to TRBJ1-2, with 7 bases identical to TRBD1. Germline CDR1 SNHLY, CDR2 FYNNEI. CDR3 length: 13 amino acids. J gave up 8 bases and V 7 bases, and 10 bases lay outside the gene matches. DNA for the CDR3: TGTGCCAGCATCACGACAGGGCTTCGGGGCTACACCTTC. Its protein product is CASITTGLRGYTF.

The CDR3 nucleotides read TGTGCCTGGACCAGTCCTGGAAACACCATATATTTT. It is translated as CAWTSPGNTIYF. The chain is built from TRBV30 and TRBJ1-3; D is uncertain. V was pared by 4 bases and J by 2 bases, with 6 bases between. The germline V gene encodes CDR1 GTSNPN and CDR2 SVGIG (reference sequence). The CDR3 loop spans 12 amino acids. Filled out from reference TRBV30 and TRBJ1-3, the complete variable domain reads SQTIHQWPATLVQPVGSPLSLECTVEGTSNPNLYWYRQAAGRGLQLLFYSVGIGQISSEVPQNLSASRPQDRQFILSSKKLLLSDSGFYLCAWTSPGNTIYFGEGSWLTVV.

The sample holds a few counts of this clone. The chain recombines TRBV11-2 with TRBJ1-1, with 9 bases lining up with TRBD1. The V gene's germline CDR1 is SGHAT and CDR2 FQNNGV. This CDR3 has 14 residues. The V segment lost 9 bases and the J segment 5 bases; nucleotides outside the gene matches: 10. The CDR3 is CASNTQGAGTEAFF. The DNA of the CDR3 is TGTGCCAGTAATACACAGGGGGCCGGAACTGAAGCTTTCTTT.

V gene TRBV4-1 combines with J gene TRBJ1-5; no reliable D call. From germline, CDR1 is MGHRA and CDR2 YSYEKL. V was cut by 1 base and J by 0 bases, with 16 bases left in between. There are 18 residues in the CDR3. The CDR3 region has the DNA TGCGCCAGCAGCCAAGGATGGGCAGGTTTAAATAGCAATCAGCCCCAGCATTTT. Residues: CASSQGWAGLNSNQPQHF.

This chain uses TRBV18 with TRBJ2-2, with D uncertain. Trimming took 0 bases from V and 0 from J, leaving 14 bases between them. Germline V gene data show CDR1 as KGHSH and CDR2 as LQKENI. CDR3 size: 18 residues. CDR3 nucleotides: TGTGCCAGCTCACCACCGAATAACGTGGGCGCGAACACCGGGGAGCTGTTTTTT. Its protein is CASSPPNNVGANTGELFF.

V gene TRBV28 combines with J gene TRBJ1-4, with D perhaps matching TRBD1 (5 bases). Germline CDR1 and CDR2: MDHEN and SYDVKM. The CDR3 length is 13 residues. V was trimmed by 7 bases and J by 4 bases, leaving 10 bases between them. The CDR3 DNA reads as TGTGCCAGCATTGACAGCTATAATGAAAAACTGTTTTTT. Protein sequence: CASIDSYNEKLFF.

This clone was detected once. The chain uses TRBV18 and TRBJ1-4; D is possibly TRBD1 (5 bases). The CDR3 runs 15 residues. V lost 3 bases and J lost 8, with 16 bases in between. CDR1 KGHSH and CDR2 LQKENI come from the germline V gene. The CDR3 reads CASSPAAGAGEKLFF. The CDR3 DNA sequence: TGTGCCAGCTCACCTGCTGCTGGGGCTGGGGAAAAACTGTTTTTT.

This clone was picked up one time. The chain carries TRBV6-5 and TRBJ2-3; 8 bases are a match to TRBD2. This CDR3 has 14 residues. Per the germline V gene, CDR1 is MNHEY and CDR2 is SVGAGI. V was pared by 7 bases and J by 0 bases, with 3 bases of the junction left unmatched. The DNA of the CDR3 is TGTGCCAGCATGCCTAGCGGGAGCACAGATACGCAGTATTTT. It codes for CASMPSGSTDTQYF.

The rearrangement links TRBV6-4 to TRBJ2-1; D is possibly TRBD2 (6 bases). V was pared by 3 bases and J by 2 bases, with 14 bases between. CDR3 size: 16 residues. In germline, CDR1 is MRHNA, CDR2 SNTAGT. CDR3 sequence (DNA): TGTGCCAGCAGTGATTCGACTAGGTGGCCCTACAATGAGCAGTTCTTC. It specifies CASSDSTRWPYNEQFF.

The V gene is TRBV19, the J gene TRBJ1-2; TRBD1 matches 9 bases. V gave up 4 bases and J gave up 8 bases; unmatched junction bases: 11. The CDR3 is 15 amino acids. CDR1 and CDR2 from the germline V gene are LNHDA and SQIVND (reference sequence). CDR3 loop: CASSTRQGETRGYTF. The CDR3 bases are TGTGCCAGTAGTACCAGACAGGGGGAGACTCGCGGCTACACCTTC.